This TCR beta chain was sequenced in a study of blood T cells in healthy people across ages. The second PCR ran about 6 to 12 cycles with a sample-barcoded 5' primer and J-beta primers. TCRdb re-called the 5' RACE reads through MiXCR, storing one row per CDR3 protein. The sample holds around 780,000 distinct CDR3 sequences; under 30% are singletons and the top ten take 3%. The germline gives CDR1 SGHRS, CDR2 YFSETQ. The CDR3 spans 16 residues. Trimming shortened V by 4 bases and J by 3 bases, and 19 bases separated the two germline ends. This clonotype occurred a few times. The same specimen was also included in a second study, on T cells of mothers and their children.

This receptor was identified in a boy younger than 18 in good health. Source material: blood. This chain joins TRBV5-1 and TRBJ1-2; maybe TRBD1 (5 bases). The CDR3 DNA reads TGCGCCAGCAGCCCTCCCCCCGGGCAGGGTGACTATGGCTACACCTTC. Amino acids: CASSPPPGQGDYGYTF.